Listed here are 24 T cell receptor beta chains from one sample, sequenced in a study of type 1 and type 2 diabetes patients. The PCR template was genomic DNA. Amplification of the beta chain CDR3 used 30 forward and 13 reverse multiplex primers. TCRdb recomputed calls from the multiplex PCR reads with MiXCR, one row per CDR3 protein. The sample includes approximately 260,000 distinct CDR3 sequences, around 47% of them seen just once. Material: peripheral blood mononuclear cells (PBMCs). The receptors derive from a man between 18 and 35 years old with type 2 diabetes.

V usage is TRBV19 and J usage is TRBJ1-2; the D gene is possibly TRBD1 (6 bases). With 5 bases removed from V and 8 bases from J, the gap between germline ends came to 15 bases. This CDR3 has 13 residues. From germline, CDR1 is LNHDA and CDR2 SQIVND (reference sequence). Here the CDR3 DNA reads TGTGCCAGTAGTCTACAGGGTTTGGAAGGCTACACCTTC. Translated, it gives CASSLQGLEGYTF. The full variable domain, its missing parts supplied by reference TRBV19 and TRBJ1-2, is DGGITQSPKYLFRKEGQNVTLSCEQNLNHDAMYWYRQDPGQGLRLIYYSQIVNDFQKGDIAEGYSVSREKKESFPLTVTSAQKNPTAFYLCASSLQGLEGYTFGSGTRLTVV.

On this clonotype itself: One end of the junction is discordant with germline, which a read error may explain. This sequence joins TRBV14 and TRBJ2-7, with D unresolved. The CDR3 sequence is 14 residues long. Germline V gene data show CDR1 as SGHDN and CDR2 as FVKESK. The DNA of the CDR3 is TGTGCCAGCAGCCTACTGGTTAGCTCCTACGAGCTGTACTTC. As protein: CASSLLVSSYELYF.

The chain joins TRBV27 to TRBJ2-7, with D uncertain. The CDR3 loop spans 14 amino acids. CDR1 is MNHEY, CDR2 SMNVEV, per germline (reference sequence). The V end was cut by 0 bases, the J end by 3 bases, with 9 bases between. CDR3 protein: CASSLSKRNYEQYF. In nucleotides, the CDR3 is TGTGCCAGCAGTTTATCGAAGAGGAACTACGAGCAGTACTTC.

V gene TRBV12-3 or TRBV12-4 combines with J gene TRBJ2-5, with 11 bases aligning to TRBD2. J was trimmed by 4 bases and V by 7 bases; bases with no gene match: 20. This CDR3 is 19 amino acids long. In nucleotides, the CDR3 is TGTGCCAGCACAGATACTAGCGGGAGTCCCCTTTTCGTGGGAGAGACCCAGTACTTC. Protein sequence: CASTDTSGSPLFVGETQYF.

The DNA of the CDR3 is TGCGCCAGCAGCCAACTTTCACACCTGAACACTGAAGCTTTCTTT. It yields the protein CASSQLSHLNTEAFF. The genes are TRBV4-1 and TRBJ1-1; D not certain. V dropped 2 bases and J dropped 0 bases, with 10 bases sitting between them. Germline values: CDR1 MGHRA, CDR2 YSYEKL. This CDR3 has 15 amino acids.

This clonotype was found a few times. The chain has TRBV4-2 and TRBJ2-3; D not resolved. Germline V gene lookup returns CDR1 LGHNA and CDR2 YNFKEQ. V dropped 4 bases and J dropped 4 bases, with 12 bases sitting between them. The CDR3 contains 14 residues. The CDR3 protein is CASSPGLLSDTQYF. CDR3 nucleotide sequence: TGTGCCAGCAGCCCCGGCCTCTTGTCAGATACGCAGTATTTT.

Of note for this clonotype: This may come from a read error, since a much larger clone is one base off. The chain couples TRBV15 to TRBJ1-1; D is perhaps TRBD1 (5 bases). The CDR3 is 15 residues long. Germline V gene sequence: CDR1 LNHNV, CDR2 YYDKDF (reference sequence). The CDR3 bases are TGTGCCAACAGCAGAGTACGGGGGGACGGCACTGAAGCTTTCTTT. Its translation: CANSRVRGDGTEAFF. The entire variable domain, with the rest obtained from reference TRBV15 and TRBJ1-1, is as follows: DAMVIQNPRYQVTQFGKPVTLSCSQTLNHNVMYWYQQKSSQAPKLLFHYYDKDFNNEADTPDNFQSRRPNTSFCFLDIRSPGLGDTAMYLCANSRVRGDGTEAFFGQGTRLTVV.

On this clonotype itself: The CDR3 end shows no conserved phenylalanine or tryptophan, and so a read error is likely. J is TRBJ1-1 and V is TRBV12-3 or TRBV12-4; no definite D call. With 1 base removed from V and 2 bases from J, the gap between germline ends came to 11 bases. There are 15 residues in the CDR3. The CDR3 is CASSLGRGRNTEAFY. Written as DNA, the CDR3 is TGTGCCAGCAGTTTAGGACGGGGTCGAAACACTGAAGCTTTCTAT.

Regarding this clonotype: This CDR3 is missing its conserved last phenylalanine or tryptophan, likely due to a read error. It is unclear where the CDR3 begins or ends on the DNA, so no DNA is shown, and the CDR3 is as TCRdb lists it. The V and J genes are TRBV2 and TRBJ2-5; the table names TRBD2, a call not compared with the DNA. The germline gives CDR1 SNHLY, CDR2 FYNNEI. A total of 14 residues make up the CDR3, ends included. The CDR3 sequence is CASSAAGEGSEMLG.

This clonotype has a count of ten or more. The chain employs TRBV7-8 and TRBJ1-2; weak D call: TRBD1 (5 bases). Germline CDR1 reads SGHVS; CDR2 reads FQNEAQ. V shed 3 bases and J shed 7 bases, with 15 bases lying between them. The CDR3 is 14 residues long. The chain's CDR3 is CASSFQGEGIGYTF. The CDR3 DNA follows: TGTGCCAGCAGCTTCCAGGGAGAGGGCATTGGCTACACCTTC.

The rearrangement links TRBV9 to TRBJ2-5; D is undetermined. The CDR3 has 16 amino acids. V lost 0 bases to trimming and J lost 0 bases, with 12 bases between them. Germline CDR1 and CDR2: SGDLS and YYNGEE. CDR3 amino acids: CASSVGSSINQETQYF. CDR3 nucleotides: TGTGCCAGCAGCGTAGGGAGTAGCATAAACCAAGAGACCCAGTACTTC.

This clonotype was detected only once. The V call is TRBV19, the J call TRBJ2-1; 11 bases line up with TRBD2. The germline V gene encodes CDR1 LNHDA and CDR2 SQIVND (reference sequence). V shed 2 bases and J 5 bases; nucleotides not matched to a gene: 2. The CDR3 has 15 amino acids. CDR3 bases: TGTGCCAGTAGTATACCGGGACTAGCGGACAATGAGCAGTTCTTC. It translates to CASSIPGLADNEQFF.

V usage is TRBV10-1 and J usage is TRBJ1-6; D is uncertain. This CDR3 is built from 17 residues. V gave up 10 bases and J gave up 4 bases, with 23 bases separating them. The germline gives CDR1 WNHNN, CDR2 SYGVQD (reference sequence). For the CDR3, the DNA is TGCGCCACCATCGAAGTGGATGAGACGGCTTATAATTCACCCCTCCACTTT. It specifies CATIEVDETAYNSPLHF.

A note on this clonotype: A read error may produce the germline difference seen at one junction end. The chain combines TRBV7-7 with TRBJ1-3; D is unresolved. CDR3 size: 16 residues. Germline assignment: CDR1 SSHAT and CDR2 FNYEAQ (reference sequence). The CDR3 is CASSFGPANSGNTIYF. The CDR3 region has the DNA TGTGCTAGCAGCTTTGGTCCGGCGAACTCTGGAAACACCATATATTTT.

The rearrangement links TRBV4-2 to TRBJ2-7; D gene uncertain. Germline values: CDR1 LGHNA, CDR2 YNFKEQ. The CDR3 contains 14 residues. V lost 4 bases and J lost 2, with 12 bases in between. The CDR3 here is CASSLFRAPYEQYF. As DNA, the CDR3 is TGTGCCAGCAGCCTGTTCCGGGCCCCCTACGAGCAGTACTTC.

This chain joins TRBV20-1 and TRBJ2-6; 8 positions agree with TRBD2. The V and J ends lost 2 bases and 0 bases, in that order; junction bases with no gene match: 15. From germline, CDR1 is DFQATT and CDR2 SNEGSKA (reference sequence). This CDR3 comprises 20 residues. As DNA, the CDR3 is TGCAGTGCTAGACCCTTCGGGGGGGTTCGTGTACTCTCTGGGGCCAACGTCCTGACTTTC. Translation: CSARPFGGVRVLSGANVLTF.

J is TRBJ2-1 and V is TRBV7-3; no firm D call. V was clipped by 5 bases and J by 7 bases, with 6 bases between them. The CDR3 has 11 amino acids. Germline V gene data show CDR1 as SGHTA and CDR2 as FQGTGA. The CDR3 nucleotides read TGTGCCAGCAGCAAAAAGAATGAGCAGTTCTTC. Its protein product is CASSKKNEQFF. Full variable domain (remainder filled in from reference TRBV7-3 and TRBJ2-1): GAGVSQTPSNKVTEKGKYVELRCDPISGHTALYWYRQSLGQGPEFLIYFQGTGAADDSGLPNDRFFAVRPEGSVSTLKIQRTERGDSAVYLCASSKKNEQFFGPGTRLTVL.

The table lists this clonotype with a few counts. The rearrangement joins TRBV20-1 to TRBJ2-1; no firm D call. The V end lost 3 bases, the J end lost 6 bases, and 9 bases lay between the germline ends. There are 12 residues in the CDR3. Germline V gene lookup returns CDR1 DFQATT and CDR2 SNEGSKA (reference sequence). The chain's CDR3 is CSASQTFNEQFF. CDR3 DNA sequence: TGCAGTGCTAGTCAGACCTTCAATGAGCAGTTCTTC.

CDR3 bases: TGTGCCAGCAGCTTAGCGGGGGTAGCGGGGGGGCCCGAGCAGTACTTC. As protein: CASSLAGVAGGPEQYF. This sequence joins TRBV7-3 and TRBJ2-3; 11 nucleotides match TRBD2. The closer fit of TRBJ2-7 to the DNA end suggests the J call may be wrong. The germline V gene encodes CDR1 SGHTA and CDR2 FQGTGA. CDR3 length equals 16 residues.

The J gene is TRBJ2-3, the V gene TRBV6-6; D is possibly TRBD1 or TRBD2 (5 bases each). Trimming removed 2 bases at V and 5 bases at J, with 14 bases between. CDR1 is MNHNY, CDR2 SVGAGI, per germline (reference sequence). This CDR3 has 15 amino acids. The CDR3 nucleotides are TGTGCCAGCAGTTACGGGGGAGCCGGAGAAGATACGCAGTATTTT. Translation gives CASSYGGAGEDTQYF.

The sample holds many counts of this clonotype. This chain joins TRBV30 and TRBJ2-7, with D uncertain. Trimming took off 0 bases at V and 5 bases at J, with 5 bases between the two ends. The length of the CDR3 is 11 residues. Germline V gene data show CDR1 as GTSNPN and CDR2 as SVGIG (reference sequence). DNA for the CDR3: TGTGCCTGGAGTGTCTCTCACGAGCAGTACTTC. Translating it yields CAWSVSHEQYF.

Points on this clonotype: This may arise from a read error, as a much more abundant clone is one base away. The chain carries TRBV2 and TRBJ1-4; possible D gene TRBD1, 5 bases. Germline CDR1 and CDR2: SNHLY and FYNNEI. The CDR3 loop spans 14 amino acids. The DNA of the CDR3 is TGTGCCAGCAGGGCGACAGTCCGGAATGGAAAACTGTTTTTT. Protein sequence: CASRATVRNGKLFF.

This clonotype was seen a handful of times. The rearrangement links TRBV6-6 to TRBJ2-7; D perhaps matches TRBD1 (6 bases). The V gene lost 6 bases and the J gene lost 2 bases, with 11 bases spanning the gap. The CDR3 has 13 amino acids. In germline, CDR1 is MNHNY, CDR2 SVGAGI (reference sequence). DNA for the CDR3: TGTGCCAGCAGCAAACAGGGAACCTACGAGCAGTACTTC. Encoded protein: CASSKQGTYEQYF.

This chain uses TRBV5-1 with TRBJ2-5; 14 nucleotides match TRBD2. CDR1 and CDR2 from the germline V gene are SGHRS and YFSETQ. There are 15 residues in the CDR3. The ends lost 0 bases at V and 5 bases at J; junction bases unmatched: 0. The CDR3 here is CASSLGTSGRETQYF. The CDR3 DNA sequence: TGCGCCAGCAGCTTGGGGACTAGCGGGAGGGAGACCCAGTACTTC.